These 27 T cell receptor beta chains came from one sample sequenced in a study of identical twins. MiXCR, applied by TCRdb to the 5' RACE reads, yields one record per CDR3 protein. The data show hundreds of thousands of distinct CDR3 sequences, less than 25% seen once. These sequences were also reported in another study, on T cells expressing NK-cell markers.

Sequences were obtained from CD4+ T cells sorted from blood. The receptors here all came from a woman between 18 and 30 years old in good health.

CDR3 residues: CASSSLAGGKYNEQFF. CDR3 DNA sequence: TGTGCCAGCAGCTCACTAGCGGGAGGGAAATACAATGAGCAGTTCTTC. This chain links TRBV5-8 with TRBJ2-1; 13 bases match TRBD2. The CDR3 spans 16 residues. Germline values: CDR1 SGHTS, CDR2 YDEGEE. With V trimmed by 3 bases and J by 4 bases, 4 bases remained unmatched.

A few counts support this clonotype. This chain uses TRBV20-1 with TRBJ2-3; D might be TRBD2 (6 bases). The CDR3 has 14 amino acids. V shed 6 bases and J shed 5 bases, with 18 bases lying between them. The germline gives CDR1 DFQATT, CDR2 SNEGSKA (reference sequence). The CDR3 is CSAKRRGPKDTQYF. The CDR3 DNA reads TGCAGTGCCAAAAGGCGGGGACCAAAAGATACGCAGTATTTT.

The DNA for the CDR3 is TGCAGTGCTAGATCTACTAGCGGGAATCAGTTCTTC. Amino acid sequence: CSARSTSGNQFF. This chain uses TRBV20-1 with TRBJ2-1; TRBD2 aligns across 10 bases. The CDR3 loop spans 12 amino acids. Germline assignment: CDR1 DFQATT and CDR2 SNEGSKA (reference sequence). V lost 2 bases, J lost 13 bases, and 5 bases stayed unmatched.

V gene TRBV3-1 combines with J gene TRBJ2-1; 11 nucleotides line up with TRBD2. The CDR3 extends over 15 amino acids. The germline gives CDR1 LGHDT, CDR2 YNNKEL (reference sequence). The trim removed 4 bases at V and 5 bases at J, leaving 4 bases unmatched. CDR3 protein: CASSPLLAGDNEQFF. The CDR3 DNA follows: TGTGCCAGCAGCCCCCTACTAGCGGGAGACAATGAGCAGTTCTTC.

There are a few counts of this clonotype. This chain connects TRBV20-1 to TRBJ2-5; 10 bases match TRBD2. Germline CDR1 reads DFQATT; CDR2 reads SNEGSKA (reference sequence). The CDR3 consists of 15 residues. Unmatched junction bases numbered 7, after V lost 3 bases and J lost 3 bases. The CDR3 DNA sequence: TGCAGTGCTAGCGATAGCGGGGGGACCAAAGAGACCCAGTACTTC. This translates into CSASDSGGTKETQYF.

The rearrangement joins TRBV14 to TRBJ1-1, with D unresolved. The germline V gene has CDR1 SGHDN and CDR2 FVKESK. This CDR3 is built from 12 residues. Deletions cut 0 bases from V and 7 bases from J, with 6 bases between. The CDR3 here is CASSQEWSEAFF. As DNA, the CDR3 is TGTGCCAGCAGCCAAGAATGGAGTGAAGCTTTCTTT.

A few counts support this clonotype. The chain carries TRBV4-3 and TRBJ2-3; D is unclear. Trimming cost V 2 bases and J 4 bases, with 10 bases left between them. Germline V gene lookup returns CDR1 LGHNA and CDR2 YSLEER. The CDR3 loop spans 14 amino acids. The CDR3 nucleotides are TGCGCCAGCAGCCAATTCTTCCCGGCAGATACGCAGTATTTT. It yields the protein CASSQFFPADTQYF.

This clonotype was seen more than once but under ten times. This sequence joins TRBV25-1 and TRBJ2-3; TRBD2 matches 10 bases. Germline trimming cut 3 bases from V and 4 bases from J; bases unmatched to any gene: 4. This CDR3 region has 15 residues. CDR1 and CDR2 from the germline V gene are MGHDK and SYGVNS. CDR3 amino acids: CASSEQRGGPDTQYF. The CDR3 nucleotides read TGTGCCAGCAGTGAGCAGCGGGGGGGCCCAGATACGCAGTATTTT.

V gene TRBV5-1 combines with J gene TRBJ1-1, with unresolved D. Trimming took 0 bases from V and 6 from J, leaving 12 bases between them. Germline loops: CDR1 SGHRS, CDR2 YFSETQ. The CDR3 sequence is 14 residues long. CDR3 protein: CASSLATHKAEAFF. The CDR3 DNA is TGCGCCAGCAGCTTGGCCACACACAAAGCTGAAGCTTTCTTT.

V is TRBV7-7 and J is TRBJ2-2; 9 positions agree with TRBD1. Germline V gene data show CDR1 as SSHAT and CDR2 as FNYEAQ (reference sequence). The trim removed 1 base at V and 5 bases at J, leaving 2 bases unmatched. The CDR3 has 15 residues. The CDR3 is CASSLGDRVTGELFF. In nucleotides, the CDR3 is TGTGCCAGCAGCTTAGGGGACAGGGTGACCGGGGAGCTGTTTTTT.

The chain employs TRBV20-1 and TRBJ2-7; 14 nucleotides agree with TRBD2. The CDR3 contains 16 residues. Looked up from germline, CDR1 is DFQATT and CDR2 is SNEGSKA (reference sequence). With 2 bases clipped from V and 4 bases from J, the junction kept 7 bases outside the gene matches. Here the CDR3 reads CSARSTSGGDEYEQYF. Here the CDR3 DNA reads TGCAGTGCTAGATCGACTAGCGGGGGGGATGAATACGAGCAGTACTTC.

This clonotype has only a few counts. The V gene is TRBV5-1, the J gene TRBJ2-1; D perhaps matches TRBD2 (7 bases). Germline CDR1 and CDR2: SGHRS and YFSETQ. CDR3 length: 15 residues. Deletions cut 2 bases from V and 6 bases from J, with 15 bases between. The CDR3 sequence is CASSLGPGGSNEQFF. CDR3 DNA sequence: TGCGCCAGCAGCTTAGGTCCGGGGGGCTCCAATGAGCAGTTCTTC.

The V call is TRBV5-1, the J call TRBJ1-1, with TRBD1 as a possible D gene (6 bases). The CDR3 has 14 amino acids. Germline V CDR1 and CDR2: SGHRS, YFSETQ. V shed 6 bases and J shed 1 base, with 13 bases lying between them. In DNA form, the CDR3 reads TGCGCCAGCACCCCTGGGGGGGCGAACACTGAAGCTTTCTTT. It specifies CASTPGGANTEAFF.

V is TRBV3-1 and J is TRBJ2-1; D ambiguous. Germline CDR1 reads LGHDT; CDR2 reads YNNKEL (reference sequence). This CDR3 has 14 amino acids. Trimming shortened V by 4 bases and J by 9 bases, and 16 bases separated the two germline ends. The CDR3 region is CASSLYSRRSEQFF. The CDR3, as DNA: TGTGCCAGCAGCCTCTACTCTCGTAGATCTGAGCAGTTCTTC.

V and J are TRBV18 and TRBJ2-6; D not resolved. V dropped 8 bases and J dropped 2 bases, with 10 bases sitting between them. CDR3 length: 14 residues. Germline V gene sequence: CDR1 KGHSH, CDR2 LQKENI. The CDR3 region is CASEGGAGANVLTF. The CDR3 DNA follows: TGTGCCAGCGAAGGTGGGGCTGGGGCCAACGTCCTGACTTTC. Full variable domain (remainder filled in from reference TRBV18 and TRBJ2-6): NAGVMQNPRHLVRRRGQEARLRCSPMKGHSHVYWYRQLPEEGLKFMVYLQKENIIDESGMPKERFSAEFPKEGPSILRIQQVVRGDSAAYFCASEGGAGANVLTFGAGSRLTVL.

The J gene is TRBJ2-7, the V gene TRBV5-5, with D possibly TRBD2 on 6 matching bases. Germline CDR1 is SGHKS and CDR2 is YYEKEE (reference sequence). The V gene lost 0 bases and the J gene lost 5 bases, with 12 bases spanning the gap. This CDR3 contains 14 residues. For the CDR3, the DNA is TGTGCCAGCAGCTTGGTAGGAGGGAAGGACGAGCAGTACTTC. Its protein product is CASSLVGGKDEQYF.

This chain uses TRBV6-1 with TRBJ2-5; 11 bases are shared with TRBD1. V was clipped by 6 bases and J by 9 bases; unmatched bases: 9. CDR1 is MNHNS and CDR2 is SASEGT in the germline V gene. The CDR3 has 14 amino acids. DNA for the CDR3: TGTGCCAGCAGCCCCGGGACAGGGGGTCTGTCCCAGTACTTC. It specifies CASSPGTGGLSQYF.

The rearrangement joins TRBV20-1 to TRBJ2-1, with D possibly called TRBD1 or TRBD2 (6 bases each). The CDR3 sequence is 16 residues long. V was clipped by 1 base and J by 4 bases, with 17 bases between them. The germline CDR1 and CDR2 sequences are DFQATT and SNEGSKA (reference sequence). The DNA for the CDR3 is TGCAGTGCTAGAGGGGTGGGGGCTAGCGAGTACAATGAGCAGTTCTTC. Its protein product is CSARGVGASEYNEQFF.

The chain combines TRBV30 with TRBJ2-3; D may be TRBD1 (5 bases). V lost 3 bases and J 3 bases, leaving 7 bases between the germline ends. Per germline, CDR1 GTSNPN and CDR2 SVGIG (reference sequence). The CDR3 runs 12 residues. The CDR3 coding sequence is TGTGCCTGGAGCCAGGGTACAGATACGCAGTATTTT. Its translation: CAWSQGTDTQYF.

The chain recombines TRBV11-3 with TRBJ2-3; D is unclear. The CDR3 runs to 14 residues. Per germline, CDR1 SGHNT and CDR2 YENEEA. The V and J ends lost 5 bases and 1 base respectively, with 10 bases between them. The CDR3 spells CASSMADRTDTQYF. The DNA for the CDR3 is TGTGCCAGCAGCATGGCGGACCGCACAGATACGCAGTATTTT.

This clonotype showed up just once. The chain employs TRBV29-1 and TRBJ2-1; D may match TRBD1 or TRBD2 (5 bases each). V lost 5 bases to trimming and J lost 4 bases, with 18 bases between them. This CDR3 comprises 15 residues. Germline CDR1 reads SQVTM; CDR2 reads ANQGSEA. The DNA for the CDR3 is TGCAGCGTTCTATCCGGGGCCAACCTTTACAATGAGCAGTTCTTC. Translation gives CSVLSGANLYNEQFF.

This clonotype was observed a few times. This rearrangement joins TRBV6-2 or TRBV6-3 to TRBJ2-5; no clear D gene. Trimming removed 2 bases from V and 10 bases from J, with 14 bases in between. From germline, CDR1 is MNHEY and CDR2 SVGEGT. The CDR3 sequence is 13 residues long. Written as DNA, the CDR3 is TGTGCCAGCAGTTACGATGGGAAGCGTGGCCAGTACTTC. It is translated as CASSYDGKRGQYF.

This clonotype was detected a few times. V usage is TRBV2 and J usage is TRBJ2-7; TRBD1 matches 8 bases. Germline V gives CDR1 SNHLY, CDR2 FYNNEI. Germline trimming cut 6 bases from V and 3 bases from J; bases unmatched to any gene: 10. This CDR3 region has 15 residues. The CDR3 region is CASRRTGTGIYEQYF. In DNA, the CDR3 is TGTGCCAGCAGACGTACCGGGACAGGAATCTACGAGCAGTACTTC.

This clonotype was counted only a few times. CDR3 DNA: TGTGCCAGCAGCGTAACAGGGTTAGGCGGAAACACCATATATTTT. Amino acids: CASSVTGLGGNTIYF. This rearrangement joins TRBV2 to TRBJ1-3; D possibly corresponds to TRBD1 (6 bases). This CDR3 comprises 15 residues. The V gene lost 6 bases and the J gene lost 4 bases, with 16 bases spanning the gap. Per germline, CDR1 SNHLY and CDR2 FYNNEI.

This clonotype was seen a handful of times. The V gene is TRBV10-1, the J gene TRBJ2-1; 11 nucleotides align to TRBD2. The CDR3 extends over 14 amino acids. Trimming removed 6 bases from V and 4 bases from J; junction bases left unmatched: 2. From germline, CDR1 is WNHNN and CDR2 SYGVQD (reference sequence). CDR3 bases: TGCGCCAGCAGGGCTAGCGGGAGGTACAATGAGCAGTTCTTC. Translating it yields CASRASGRYNEQFF.

The chain combines TRBV12-3 or TRBV12-4 with TRBJ2-5, with D tentatively TRBD2 (6 bases). V lost 3 bases and J 3 bases, leaving 14 bases between the germline ends. The CDR3 has 15 residues. The CDR3, as DNA: TGTGCCAGCAGTTTGTGGTCGGGACTCAAAGAGACCCAGTACTTC. This gives the protein CASSLWSGLKETQYF.

This clonotype came up once. The rearrangement links TRBV12-3 or TRBV12-4 to TRBJ2-7; D not certain. V lost 3 bases, J lost 5 bases, and 11 bases lay in between. The CDR3 length is 13 residues. For the CDR3, the DNA is TGTGCCAGCAGTTTGCGGAGCCTCGACGAGCAGTACTTC. It specifies CASSLRSLDEQYF.